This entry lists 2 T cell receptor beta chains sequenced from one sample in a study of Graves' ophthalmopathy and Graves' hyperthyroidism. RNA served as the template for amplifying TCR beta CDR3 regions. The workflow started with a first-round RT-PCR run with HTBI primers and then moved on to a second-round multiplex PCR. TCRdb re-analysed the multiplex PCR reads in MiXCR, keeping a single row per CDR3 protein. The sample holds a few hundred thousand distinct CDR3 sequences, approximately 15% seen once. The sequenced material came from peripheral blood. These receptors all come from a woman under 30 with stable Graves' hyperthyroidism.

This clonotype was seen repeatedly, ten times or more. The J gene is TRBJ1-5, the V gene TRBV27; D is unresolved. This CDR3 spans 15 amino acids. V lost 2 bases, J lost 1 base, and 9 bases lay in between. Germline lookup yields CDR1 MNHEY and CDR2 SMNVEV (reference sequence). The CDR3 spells CASSLGLRSNQPQHF. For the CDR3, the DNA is TGTGCCAGCAGTTTAGGTTTGCGCAGCAATCAGCCCCAGCATTTT.

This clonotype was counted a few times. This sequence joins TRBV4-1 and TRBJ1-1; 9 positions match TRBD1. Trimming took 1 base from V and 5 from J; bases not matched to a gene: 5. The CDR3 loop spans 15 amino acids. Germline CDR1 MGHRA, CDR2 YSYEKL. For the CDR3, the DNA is TGCGCCAGCAGCCAAGCAACCGGGACAGGGACTGAAGCTTTCTTT. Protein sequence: CASSQATGTGTEAFF.